This T cell receptor beta chain was identified during a study of cytomegalovirus exposure and HLA in healthy donors listed by TCRdb under 2017. Concerning the study at large: A later analysis indicated that the roughly 130 validation repertoires were generated on the platform also employed for the approximately 690 repertoires of the first cohort. The study combined high-throughput TCR immunosequencing, statistical association of individual TCRs with disease status, and machine learning to predict cytomegalovirus infection status. The study aimed to test whether signatures of past pathogen exposure could be identified by cataloging public T cell receptors. A separate validation cohort of about 110 different subjects was used in addition to the approximately 640-subject first cohort.

Donors formed part of the validation cohort, which comprised some 120 subjects and was distinct from the first cohort of under 800 subjects. V and J are truncated by 1 base and 2 bases respectively, leaving an intervening sequence of 9 bases. The CDR3 measures 14 amino acids from cysteine to phenylalanine. The DNA shown is the 42-base CDR3, in frame from base 1. The germline V gene encodes CDR1 SGHDN and CDR2 FVKESK. Comment on this clone: Its antigen is unknown. Base qualities are missing; no much larger clone stands one base away.

The library was prepared using the immunoSEQ multiplex PCR assay. The authors' analysis ran thus. A statistical classification framework was developed to diagnose cytomegalovirus status using the catalog of TCR beta chain sequences. The immuneACCESS repertoire file appears here via TCRdb, limited to in-frame rearrangements. These files lack a portion of the clones; in checked studies, under half of the deficit traces to unresolved V genes, and the cause of the others is not known. The V and J calls and clone size come from that table; D and trimming were worked out from the DNA. Here the sample has fewer than 200,000 clones; roughly nine tenths occur a single time. The ten largest clones add up to around 5% of the sample. The paper's findings and limits, for the study overall: Of the cluster scores, 85% to 95% were above 0 in a later analysis, which found that TCRs clustered in the first cohort also tended to co-occur in the 120 or so validation repertoires. The validation cohort had no HLA typing available for a later analysis, so co-occurrence within that cohort was assessed over all 120 repertoires. In vitro tests confirmed that three of the cytomegalovirus-associated TCR beta chains recognize cytomegalovirus antigens. Across donors, most TCR sequences were observed very rarely, whereas some public TCRs were present in many individuals. The classifier was reported to diagnose cytomegalovirus status with high specificity and sensitivity in both the original and validation cohorts. It was suggested by the authors that the approach could potentially be generalized to other disease states and immunological phenotypes. A total of 164 TCR beta chains were listed by the study as associated with cytomegalovirus.

This sequence uses TRBV14 and TRBJ2-7; too little of a D gene remains to name it. The sequence derives from a woman aged 25 to 39 in good health and CMV-seronegative. Sequenced: PBMCs. The bases read TGTGCCAGCAGCCAAGCTTCCAGGCCCTACGAGCAGTACTTC. Its translation reads: CASSQASRPYEQYF.